This TCR beta chain was recorded in a study of cytomegalovirus exposure and HLA in healthy donors. The CDR3 spans 15 residues. V was pared by 5 bases and J by 1 base, with 6 bases of the junction left unmatched. Germline V gives CDR1 SGHAT, CDR2 FQNNGV. The PCR had 60 Vbeta and 13 Jbeta primers. Sequenced by immunoSEQ multiplex PCR; TCRdb stores in-frame clones only, minus some. The table records 150,000 to 200,000 clones, around 80% of them present only once. This clonotype originated in a girl between 5 and 17 years old in good health and CMV-seropositive. What was sequenced was PBMCs. The rearrangement joins TRBV11-2 to TRBJ1-1; the match to TRBD1 covers 8 bases. The CDR3 DNA reads TGTGCCAGCAGCCCCCGGACAGGGAGGAACACTGAAGCTTTCTTT. It is translated as CASSPRTGRNTEAFF.